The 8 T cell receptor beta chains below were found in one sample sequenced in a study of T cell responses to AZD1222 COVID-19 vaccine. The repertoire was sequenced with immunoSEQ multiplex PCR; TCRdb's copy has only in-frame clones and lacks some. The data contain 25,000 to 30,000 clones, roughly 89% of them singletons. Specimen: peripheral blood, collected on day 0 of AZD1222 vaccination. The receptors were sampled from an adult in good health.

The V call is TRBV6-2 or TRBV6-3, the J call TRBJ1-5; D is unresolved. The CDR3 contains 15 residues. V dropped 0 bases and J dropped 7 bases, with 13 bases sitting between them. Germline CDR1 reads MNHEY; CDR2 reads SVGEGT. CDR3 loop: CASSYSSAGLQPQHF. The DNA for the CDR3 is TGTGCCAGCAGTTACTCGAGTGCTGGGCTCCAGCCCCAGCATTTT.

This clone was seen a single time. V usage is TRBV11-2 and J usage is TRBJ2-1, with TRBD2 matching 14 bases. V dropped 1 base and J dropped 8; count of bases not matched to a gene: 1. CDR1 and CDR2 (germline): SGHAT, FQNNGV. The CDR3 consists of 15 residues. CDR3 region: CASSLGLAGGYEQFF. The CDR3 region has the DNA TGTGCCAGCAGCTTAGGACTAGCGGGAGGGTATGAGCAGTTCTTC.

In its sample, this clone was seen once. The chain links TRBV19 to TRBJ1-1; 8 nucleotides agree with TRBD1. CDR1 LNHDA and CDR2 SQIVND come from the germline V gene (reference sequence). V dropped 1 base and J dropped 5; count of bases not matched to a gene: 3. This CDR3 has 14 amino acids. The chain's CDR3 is CASSIARGRTEAFF. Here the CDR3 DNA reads TGTGCCAGTAGTATAGCCAGGGGGCGGACTGAAGCTTTCTTT.

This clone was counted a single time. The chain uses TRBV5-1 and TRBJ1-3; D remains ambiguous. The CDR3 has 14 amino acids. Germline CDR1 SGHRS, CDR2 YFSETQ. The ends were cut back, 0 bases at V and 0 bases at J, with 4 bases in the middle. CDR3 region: CASSLGGSGNTIYF. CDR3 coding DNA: TGCGCCAGCAGCTTGGGAGGCTCTGGAAACACCATATATTTT.

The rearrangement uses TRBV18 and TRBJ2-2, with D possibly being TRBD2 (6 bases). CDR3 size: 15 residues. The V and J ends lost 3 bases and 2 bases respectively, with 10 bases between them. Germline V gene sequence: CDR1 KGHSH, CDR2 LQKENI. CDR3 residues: CASSPYSGNTGELFF. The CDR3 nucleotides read TGTGCCAGCTCACCTTATAGCGGAAACACCGGGGAGCTGTTTTTT.

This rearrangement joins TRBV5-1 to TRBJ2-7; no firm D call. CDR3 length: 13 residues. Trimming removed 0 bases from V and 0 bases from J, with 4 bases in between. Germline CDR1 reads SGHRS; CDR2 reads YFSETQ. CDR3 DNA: TGCGCCAGCAGCTTGGGGTTCTCCTACGAGCAGTACTTC. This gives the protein CASSLGFSYEQYF.

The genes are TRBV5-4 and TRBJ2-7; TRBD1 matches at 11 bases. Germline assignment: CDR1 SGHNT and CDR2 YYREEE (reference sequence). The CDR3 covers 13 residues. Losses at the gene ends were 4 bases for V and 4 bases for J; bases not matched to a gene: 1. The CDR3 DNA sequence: TGTGCCAGCAGCCGGGACAGGGGGTACGAGCAGTACTTC. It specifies CASSRDRGYEQYF.

The CDR3 loop reads CASSPGGGGGGYTF. DNA of the CDR3: TGTGCCAGCAGTCCCGGGGGAGGGGGCGGTGGCTACACCTTC. V and J are TRBV6-5 and TRBJ1-2; 7 bases are shared with TRBD1. The CDR3 consists of 14 residues. J was trimmed by 7 bases and V by 5 bases; bases with no gene match: 10. Germline assignment: CDR1 MNHEY and CDR2 SVGAGI.